One and the same sample provided the 20 T cell receptor beta chains below, sequenced in a study of PD-L1 blockade in urothelial cancer. Some clones are missing from TCRdb's copy, which holds only in-frame ones; the method was immunoSEQ multiplex PCR. The sample yields 70,000 or so clones, about 89% seen once. Sample: PBMCs, taken around atezolizumab (anti-PD-L1) treatment. Source of these receptors: a man aged 55 to 70 with urothelial cancer.

V gene TRBV6-1 combines with J gene TRBJ1-4; D is uncertain. The V gene lost 0 bases and the J gene lost 3 bases, with 11 bases spanning the gap. The CDR3 extends over 16 amino acids. Germline assignment: CDR1 MNHNS and CDR2 SASEGT. For the CDR3, the DNA is TGTGCCAGCAGTGAAGCGCGAGGCACGGCTAATGAAAAACTGTTTTTT. Its protein is CASSEARGTANEKLFF.

The chain couples TRBV9 to TRBJ1-3, with 7 positions matching TRBD1. The germline gives CDR1 SGDLS, CDR2 YYNGEE. The CDR3 runs to 17 residues. J gave up 0 bases and V 4 bases, and 10 bases lay outside the gene matches. In DNA form, the CDR3 reads TGTGCCAGCAGCCCCAGGGACAGTTCCGACTCTGGAAACACCATATATTTT. Its translation: CASSPRDSSDSGNTIYF.

The rearrangement joins TRBV13 to TRBJ2-2; a possible D gene is TRBD1 (6 bases). The germline gives CDR1 PRHDT, CDR2 FYEKMQ (reference sequence). CDR3 size: 15 residues. The V end was cut by 3 bases, the J end by 4 bases, with 12 bases between. The CDR3 region has the DNA TGTGCCAGCAGCTTTGGACTGGGGGCCACCGGGGAGCTGTTTTTT. Protein: CASSFGLGATGELFF. The entire variable domain, with the rest obtained from reference TRBV13 and TRBJ2-2, is as follows: AAGVIQSPRHLIKEKRETATLKCYPIPRHDTVYWYQQGPGQDPQFLISFYEKMQSDKGSIPDRFSAQQFSDYHSELNMSSLELGDSALYFCASSFGLGATGELFFGEGSRLTVL.

The chain is built from TRBV7-8 and TRBJ1-5; TRBD1 aligns across 10 bases. Losses at the gene ends were 1 base for V and 2 bases for J; bases not matched to a gene: 2. The CDR3 is made up of 16 amino acids. Germline loops: CDR1 SGHVS, CDR2 FQNEAQ. The CDR3 is CASSLVGTGGNQPQHF. DNA for the CDR3: TGTGCCAGCAGCTTAGTTGGGACAGGGGGCAATCAGCCCCAGCATTTT.

The chain recombines TRBV5-1 with TRBJ1-1; weak D call: TRBD1 (5 bases). The V and J ends lost 4 bases and 6 bases respectively, with 16 bases between them. Germline V gene lookup returns CDR1 SGHRS and CDR2 YFSETQ. The CDR3 covers 14 residues. CDR3: CASSELQGVAEAFF. The DNA of the CDR3 is TGCGCCAGCAGCGAACTGCAGGGTGTGGCTGAAGCTTTCTTT.

The genes are TRBV7-3 and TRBJ2-3; a weak D match, TRBD1 (6 bases). V was shortened by 5 bases and J by 1 base, with 13 bases between the two germline ends. The CDR3 runs 15 residues. The germline CDR1 and CDR2 sequences are SGHTA and FQGTGA. CDR3 sequence: CASSEQGVGTDTQYF. CDR3 nucleotide sequence: TGTGCCAGCAGCGAACAGGGAGTGGGCACAGATACGCAGTATTTT.

This clone has a single count. The CDR3 DNA reads as TGTGCCAGTAGTATTGCCGGGACAGCAACAACCGAAGCTTTCTTT. Protein: CASSIAGTATTEAFF. The gene calls are TRBV19 and TRBJ1-1; 7 nucleotides match TRBD1. The V gene's germline CDR1 is LNHDA and CDR2 SQIVND (reference sequence). The V and J ends lost 3 bases and 8 bases, in that order; junction bases with no gene match: 12. The CDR3 runs 15 residues.

This chain links TRBV28 with TRBJ2-1; the match to TRBD2 covers 11 bases. Germline CDR1 MDHEN, CDR2 SYDVKM. This CDR3 region has 14 residues. V shed 7 bases, J shed 6 bases, and the junction held 5 bases outside the gene matches. DNA of the CDR3: TGTGCCAGCACGGGACTAGCGGCGGGCAATGAGCAGTTCTTC. Protein: CASTGLAAGNEQFF. Looking up the rest from reference TRBV28 and TRBJ2-1 gives the full variable domain: DVKVTQSSRYLVKRTGEKVFLECVQDMDHENMFWYRQDPGLGLRLIYFSYDVKMKEKGDIPEGYSVSREKKERFSLILESASTNQTSMYLCASTGLAAGNEQFFGPGTRLTVL.

This clone came up once. This chain connects TRBV6-6 to TRBJ2-4; no reliable D call. This CDR3 comprises 16 residues. Germline V gives CDR1 MNHNY, CDR2 SVGAGI (reference sequence). V lost 2 bases to trimming and J lost 0 bases, with 11 bases between them. CDR3: CASSYGRDIAKNIQYF. CDR3 DNA: TGTGCCAGCAGTTACGGGCGAGACATAGCCAAAAACATTCAGTACTTC.

The CDR3 DNA reads as TGTGCCAGCACTCCCAGGGGTTCCTACAATGAGCAGTTCTTC. This sequence encodes CASTPRGSYNEQFF. The chain uses TRBV6-6 and TRBJ2-1; weak D call: TRBD1 (6 bases). Germline V lookup: CDR1 MNHNY, CDR2 SVGAGI (reference sequence). Trimming pared 7 bases from V and 1 base from J, leaving 11 bases between. The CDR3 runs to 14 residues.

This chain joins TRBV6-5 and TRBJ1-3; maybe TRBD1 (6 bases). The germline CDR1 and CDR2 sequences are MNHEY and SVGAGI. The germline V and J ends were trimmed by 7 bases and 0 bases, with 10 bases remaining between them. This CDR3 contains 14 residues. Here the CDR3 reads CASTRQASGNTIYF. The CDR3 DNA is TGTGCCAGCACGCGACAGGCCTCTGGAAACACCATATATTTT.

A note on this clone: Other nucleotide sequences in the sample specify the same CDR3. This sequence joins TRBV5-1 and TRBJ2-1, with 13 bases lining up with TRBD2. The junction had 7 bases not matched to a gene; V was cut back by 3 bases and J by 7 bases. CDR3 length: 16 amino acids. CDR1 is SGHRS and CDR2 is YFSETQ in the germline V gene. CDR3 sequence: CASSSGLAGVGNEQFF. The CDR3 nucleotides are TGCGCCAGCAGCTCTGGACTAGCGGGAGTGGGTAATGAGCAGTTCTTC.

This clone was picked up one time. The CDR3 DNA reads as TGTGCCAGCAACCGACTAGAAGAGACCCAGTACTTC. This codes for CASNRLEETQYF. This rearrangement joins TRBV6-1 to TRBJ2-5; TRBD2 might be the D (6 bases). Germline assignment: CDR1 MNHNS and CDR2 SASEGT. V lost 7 bases, J lost 3 bases, and 9 bases lay in between. The CDR3 length is 12 residues.

A few counts support this clone. The V gene is TRBV6-1, the J gene TRBJ2-3; D is undetermined. Trimming shortened V by 8 bases and J by 3 bases, and 12 bases separated the two germline ends. The germline CDR1 and CDR2 sequences are MNHNS and SASEGT. The CDR3 is 13 residues long. The CDR3 nucleotides read TGTGCCAGCTCACAGACCTTGACAGATACGCAGTATTTT. Translating it yields CASSQTLTDTQYF.

The chain has TRBV5-1 and TRBJ1-5; unclear D gene. This CDR3 comprises 13 residues. The germline V gene has CDR1 SGHRS and CDR2 YFSETQ. Trimming pared 3 bases from V and 4 bases from J, leaving 8 bases between. CDR3 residues: CASSSEQNQPQHF. The CDR3 region has the DNA TGCGCCAGCAGCTCGGAACAGAATCAGCCCCAGCATTTT. The full variable domain, in which reference TRBV5-1 and TRBJ1-5 provide the parts outside the CDR3, is KAGVTQTPRYLIKTRGQQVTLSCSPISGHRSVSWYQQTPGQGLQFLFEYFSETQRNKGNFPGRFSGRQFSNSRSEMNVSTLELGDSALYLCASSSEQNQPQHFGDGTRLSIL.

The V call is TRBV7-6, the J call TRBJ1-2, with D possibly being TRBD1 (6 bases). The CDR3 runs 14 residues. V was clipped by 5 bases and J by 2 bases, with 12 bases between them. Germline CDR1 SGHVS, CDR2 FNYEAQ. CDR3 DNA: TGTGCCAGCAGCCCCCAGGGGACCAACTATGGCTACACCTTC. Translated: CASSPQGTNYGYTF.

The table lists this clone with a count of one. The CDR3 DNA is TGTGCCAGCAGTTTATCGATAGGGGTCATCTACGAGCAGTACTTC. This gives the protein CASSLSIGVIYEQYF. The gene calls are TRBV27 and TRBJ2-7; D is possibly TRBD1 (5 bases). Trimming left V 0 bases short and J 3 bases short, with 12 bases between. This CDR3 comprises 15 residues. From germline, CDR1 is MNHEY and CDR2 SMNVEV (reference sequence).

The V and J genes are TRBV28 and TRBJ1-2; D perhaps matches TRBD1 (6 bases). V shed 4 bases and J shed 4 bases, with 13 bases lying between them. The CDR3 covers 14 residues. The V gene's germline CDR1 is MDHEN and CDR2 SYDVKM. CDR3 sequence reads: CASSSHTGSYGYTF. The CDR3 DNA sequence: TGTGCCAGCAGTTCTCACACAGGGTCCTATGGCTACACCTTC.

V and J are TRBV5-1 and TRBJ1-6; the D gene is possibly TRBD1 (5 bases). The CDR3 covers 10 residues. Per the germline V gene, CDR1 is SGHRS and CDR2 is YFSETQ. Trimming cost V 0 bases and J 19 bases, with 8 bases left between them. The CDR3 spells CASSLGGSHF. The CDR3 region has the DNA TGCGCCAGCAGCTTGGGGGGCTCTCACTTT.

The chain recombines TRBV2 with TRBJ1-1, with D possibly matching TRBD1 (5 bases). This CDR3 has 13 amino acids. V shed 7 bases and J shed 2 bases, with 11 bases lying between them. CDR1 SNHLY and CDR2 FYNNEI come from the germline V gene. CDR3 nucleotides: TGTGCCAGCAATAAGGGGCCAAACACTGAAGCTTTCTTT. Translation: CASNKGPNTEAFF.